The clone carrying this TCR beta chain showed up many times. Its specificity is not known. The sample belongs to a study of T-cell reconstitution after alpha-beta-depleted transplantation in children. The study's findings and limits: Newly produced T cells mostly provided counts and TCRbeta diversity after one year, as hyperexpanded clones declined. Diversity of TCRbeta at day 60 was high in some patients, arising from surviving recipient T cells and thymic progenitors. In patients about two months after transplant, alpha-beta T cells reportedly arose from several hundred expanded graft clones.

In germline, CDR1 is MGHDK, CDR2 SYGVNS. V was cut by 6 bases and J by 6 bases, with 13 bases left in between. There are 13 residues in the CDR3. Unique molecular identifiers featured in how the TCRbeta library was prepared. TCRdb redid the calling of the PCR reads with MiXCR, one entry per CDR3 protein. This sample yields 600,000 to 700,000 distinct CDR3 sequences, of which less than 15% are seen a single time; 0.79% belongs to the top ten. This TCR was recovered from a girl aged 2 to 9 with congenital amegakaryocytic thrombocytopenia, due to receive a stem cell transplant. The chain links TRBV25-1 to TRBJ2-3, with no clear D. The source material was PBMCs, sampled before TCRalphabeta/CD19-depleted stem cell transplant. The CDR3 spells CASRLGPRDTQYF. The CDR3 nucleotides read TGTGCCAGCAGACTCGGACCGCGGGATACGCAGTATTTT.